Listed below are T cell receptor beta chains from one sample, sequenced in a study of shared clonotypes between healthy human individuals. Sequenced by immunoSEQ multiplex PCR; TCRdb stores in-frame clones only, minus some. The sample holds over 2 million clones, about 95% seen once. Sample: naive CD8+ T cells sorted from blood. These receptors were obtained from a man between 18 and 29 years old in good health. CDR3s include the opening cysteine and the closing phenylalanine or tryptophan. Fields, in order: clone size, V gene, J gene, D gene, CDR3 protein, CDR3 DNA. A D gene is named only where the DNA matches it firmly. Only part of the rows carry a size: once, few, many, or a class if the clone is expanded.

>NA|TRBV7-9|TRBJ2-1|TRBD2
CASSLTGLPYNEQFF
TGTGCCAGCAGCTTAACGGGACTACCTTACAATGAGCAGTTCTTC
>NA|TRBV10-1|TRBJ2-7|NA
CASSEDGSYEQYF
TGCGCCAGCAGTGAAGACGGCTCCTACGAGCAGTACTTC
>NA|TRBV15|TRBJ1-2|NA
CATSRDLGTNYGYTF
TGTGCCACCAGCAGAGATTTGGGTACGAACTATGGCTACACCTTC
>once|TRBV12-5|TRBJ2-5|NA
CASGFGTSLTQETQYF
TGTGCTAGTGGTTTCGGTACCTCCCTGACCCAAGAGACCCAGTACTTC
>NA|TRBV10-3|TRBJ2-3|TRBD2
CAISDVLGASGVEDTQYF
TGTGCCATCAGTGACGTCTTAGGGGCTAGCGGGGTCGAAGATACGCAGTATTTT
>NA|TRBV9|TRBJ2-7|NA
CASSAWATKGEQYF
TGTGCCAGCTCGGCATGGGCCACAAAAGGAGAGCAGTACTTC
>once|TRBV9|TRBJ2-5|NA
CASSVGGEREETQYF
TGTGCCAGCAGCGTAGGTGGGGAACGGGAAGAGACCCAGTACTTC
>NA|TRBV6-1|TRBJ2-7|NA
CASSEGHQGPPYEQYF
TGTGCCAGCAGTGAAGGACACCAAGGGCCCCCCTACGAGCAGTACTTC
>NA|TRBV4-1|TRBJ2-7|TRBD1
CASSPDRLSAYEQYF
TGCGCCAGCAGCCCGGACAGGCTGAGCGCCTACGAGCAGTACTTC
>NA|TRBV5-5|TRBJ1-2|TRBD1
CASSTGDRGLDYGYTF
TGTGCCAGCAGCACTGGGGACAGGGGGCTGGACTATGGCTACACCTTC
>NA|TRBV4-1|TRBJ2-1|NA
CASSQDQTRNNEQFF
TGCGCCAGCAGCCAAGACCAGACCCGTAACAATGAGCAGTTCTTC
>NA|TRBV11-3|TRBJ2-1|NA
CASSFTAGNEQFF
TGTGCCAGCAGCTTCACAGCAGGGAATGAGCAGTTCTTC
>NA|TRBV19|TRBJ1-1|TRBD1
CASTPIDRGGTEAFF
TGTGCCAGTACCCCCATCGACAGGGGAGGCACTGAAGCTTTCTTT
>NA|TRBV7-9|TRBJ2-7|NA
CASSQTVIYEQYF
TGTGCCAGCAGCCAGACAGTGATCTACGAGCAGTACTTC
>NA|TRBV2|TRBJ1-1|NA
CASKGVLVRGVMNTEAFF
TGTGCCAGCAAAGGGGTATTGGTTCGTGGGGTGATGAACACTGAAGCTTTCTTT
>NA|TRBV5-1|TRBJ1-2|NA
CASSLDVSYYGYTF
TGCGCCAGCAGCTTGGATGTCAGCTACTATGGCTACACCTTC
>NA|TRBV9|TRBJ2-1|NA
CASSYTSSYNEQFF
TGTGCCAGCAGCTACACAAGCTCCTACAATGAGCAGTTCTTC
>NA|TRBV29-1|TRBJ2-5|NA
CSVGHQETQYF
TGCAGCGTTGGGCACCAAGAGACCCAGTACTTC
>NA|TRBV6-1|TRBJ1-2|NA
CASSDLGYGYTF
TGTGCCAGCAGTGATTTAGGCTATGGCTACACCTTC
>few|TRBV4-1|TRBJ1-2|TRBD1
CASSPRQGYGYTF
TGCGCCAGCAGCCCTCGACAGGGCTATGGCTACACCTTC
>NA|TRBV19|TRBJ1-2|TRBD1
CASISDRDNYGYTF
TGTGCCAGTATCTCGGACAGGGATAACTATGGCTACACCTTC
>NA|TRBV7-7|TRBJ1-1|TRBD1
CASSSGQTGWNTEAFF
TGTGCCAGCAGCTCGGGACAGACAGGGTGGAACACTGAAGCTTTCTTT